Described below is a single T cell receptor beta chain sequence and its context. Its antigen is undetermined. MiXCR, run by TCRdb on the 5' RACE reads, gives a single entry per CDR3 protein. The sample yields approximately 220,000 distinct CDR3 sequences, around 20% seen once. These data originate in a study of CD8 T cells in ankylosing spondylitis. Points from the study as a whole: A motif in TCR beta, a set of under ten highly homologous variants, appeared characteristic of ankylosing spondylitis blood. Clones tied to disease were said to be significantly enriched in matched ankylosing spondylitis synovial fluid. Disease-linked clones displayed a CD8+ phenotype and appeared relatively rarely in peripheral blood.

V lost 1 base, J lost 10 bases, and 10 bases lay in between. This CDR3 comprises 11 residues. Germline loops: CDR1 DFQATT, CDR2 SNEGSKA (reference sequence). The sequence was obtained from a male donor with ankylosing spondylitis. The material sequenced was blood, either unsorted or a sorted T cell fraction (not recorded which). The chain uses TRBV20-1 and TRBJ1-1; D unresolved. CDR3 protein: CSARVDRGAFF. Written as DNA, the CDR3 is TGCAGTGCTAGAGTGGACCGGGGAGCTTTCTTT.